What follows is one T cell receptor (beta chain) and its context. Its antigen remains undetermined. Per-base qualities were not stored, and no clone one base away is much larger. At diagnosis, tumor, uninvolved tumor-adjacent lung and peripheral blood were collected and then preserved as a mix of FFPE and fresh-frozen material. For TCR repertoire profiling, blood samples were analyzed in the form of peripheral blood mononuclear cells. The record originates from a study of T cells in localized non-small cell lung cancer (dated by TCRdb to the early 2020s). For the study in its entirety: The study analyzed T cell repertoires of over 200 early-stage NSCLC patients, comparing tumors and uninvolved tumor-adjacent lungs. Of the NSCLC patients, around 130 were male and about a hundred were female, and the mean age was about 69 years. All 220 or so NSCLC patients in the cohort were treatment-naive and had localized lung tumors that were resected.

Per the germline V gene (reference sequence), MNHNY is the CDR1 and SVGAGI is the CDR2. The germline V end is reduced by 6 bases and the J end by 5 bases; junction bases left unmatched: 4. The CDR3 runs 14 amino acids, cysteine and phenylalanine included. CDR3 DNA is the only sequence kept; it has 42 bases, read in frame from the first base. Study-level results and caveats: Of the top 100 tumor clones, a median of around 57 were detected in paired uninvolved adjacent lung; around 27 were also among that lung's top 100. Because the study design was exploratory, TCR variables were selected using unadjusted p-values without false-discovery rate correction. Longer overall survival was associated with higher blood T cell density, whereas shorter survival was associated with higher adjacent-lung clonality. Because multi-region tumor sequencing was not done, intratumor heterogeneity could not be ruled out. The highest T cell clonality was observed in uninvolved tumor-adjacent lung, where clonality exceeded that of tumor, suggesting that antigenic responses were more focused in uninvolved tumor-adjacent lung.

The immunoSEQ Assay was used to sequence TCR beta CDR3 regions from DNA. In the original analysis: To compute T cell density, TCR beta template counts were normalized to usable DNA, which was estimated by amplifying housekeeping genes. Using the preseqR package, richness was estimated by extrapolating to 120,000 templates for tissue samples and 400,000 templates for PBMC samples. Clonality was taken to be one minus Pielou's evenness. Tissue-enriched TCRs were identified through differential abundance testing performed on productive amino-acid clonotypes, with a minimum total count of 5 and an alpha of 0.1. The Jaccard Index and the Morisita Overlap Index were used to quantify repertoire overlap between compartments. TCR beta CDR3s were clustered by GLIPH together with public tetramer-defined viral CDR3s, and at least three viral sequences plus V-gene enrichment were required for viral motifs. TCRdb's version of the immuneACCESS table is confined to in-frame rearrangements and falls short of the full clone set. An unresolved V gene accounts for under half of the shortfall where checked; the remainder is of unknown origin. The V and J calls and the clone size are those of that table, but D and trimming were determined from the DNA. This sample gives approximately 29,000 clones in total; 65% to 85% of them show up just once. The top ten hold about 5.3% of the sample.

This receptor was obtained from a man between 40 and 75 years old with stage III lung adenocarcinoma. The chain couples TRBV6-6 to TRBJ2-2; 9 nucleotides in the junction match TRBD1. The material sequenced was peripheral blood mononuclear cells, taken before any cancer treatment. The CDR3 region has the sequence CASRGQGTTGELFF. The nucleotide sequence reads as follows: TGTGCCAGCAGAGGACAGGGGACAACCGGGGAGCTGTTTTTT.